The 20 T cell receptor beta chains reported below all come from one sample, sequenced in a study of blood T cell repertoires in COVID-19. Using immunoSEQ multiplex PCR, the repertoire was profiled, and TCRdb retains in-frame clones only, with some absent. The sample records about 300,000 clones, more than 75% being singletons. Input material: PBMCs or T cells enriched from blood (not recorded which). The origin of the receptors is a man younger than 45 who had recovered from COVID-19.

The rearrangement uses TRBV21-1 and TRBJ2-1; the table's D gene call, TRBD2, was not cross checked with the DNA. TRBV21-1 is a pseudogene locus. The CDR3 covers 15 residues. CDR3 residues: CASSKGDGGYNEQFF. CDR3 DNA sequence: TGTGCCAGCAGCAAAGGGGACGGGGGGTACAATGAGCAGTTCTTC.

This chain links TRBV6-5 with TRBJ2-7; 10 nucleotides match TRBD1. Trimming at V came to 0 bases and at J to 7 bases, leaving 6 bases not matched to a gene. The CDR3 loop spans 15 amino acids. CDR1 is MNHEY, CDR2 SVGAGI, per germline. CDR3 loop: CASSYSDRGPGEQYF. CDR3 coding DNA: TGTGCCAGCAGTTACTCCGACAGGGGGCCGGGGGAGCAGTACTTC.

This chain links TRBV30 with TRBJ2-7, with D perhaps matching TRBD2 (5 bases). This CDR3 contains 16 residues. CDR1 and CDR2 from the germline V gene are GTSNPN and SVGIG (reference sequence). V gave up 4 bases and J gave up 3 bases, with 22 bases separating them. The CDR3: CAWTPTMRGIYYEQYF. CDR3 nucleotides: TGTGCCTGGACCCCTACGATGAGAGGGATATACTACGAGCAGTACTTC.

The chain recombines TRBV5-4 with TRBJ2-1; 7 nucleotides agree with TRBD1. V dropped 0 bases and J dropped 7; count of bases not matched to a gene: 4. Germline CDR1 SGHNT, CDR2 YYREEE (reference sequence). The CDR3 spans 14 residues. CDR3 nucleotides: TGTGCCAGCAGCTTGGATCTCAGGGGGAATGAGCAGTTCTTC. Translated, it gives CASSLDLRGNEQFF.

V usage is TRBV1 and J usage is TRBJ2-7; no check of the table's D call, TRBD2, against the DNA was made. TRBV1 represents a pseudogene. The CDR3 is made up of 16 amino acids. The chain's CDR3 is CTSSQEGAGATYEQYF. The CDR3 DNA follows: TGCACCAGCAGCCAAGAGGGGGCGGGGGCAACCTACGAGCAGTACTTC.

Written as DNA, the CDR3 is TGTGCCAGCAGCTCAGGCTATGGCTACACCTTC. Residues: CASSSGYGYTF. The genes are TRBV7-9 and TRBJ1-2; D gene unclear. The CDR3 runs 11 residues. CDR1 is SEHNR and CDR2 is FQNEAQ in the germline V gene (reference sequence). Trimming left V 4 bases short and J 4 bases short, with 4 bases between.

The rearrangement joins TRBV28 to TRBJ1-5; TRBD1 matches 11 bases. The germline CDR1 and CDR2 sequences are MDHEN and SYDVKM. The CDR3 runs 14 residues. The J segment lost 6 bases and the V segment lost 11 bases, leaving 9 bases of the junction unmatched. As DNA, the CDR3 is TGTGCCGGACGGACAGGGGGCTCTATTCAGCCCCAGCATTTT. This encodes CAGRTGGSIQPQHF.

The CDR3 coding sequence is TGTGCCAGCGCCTTGGTAGATAATGAAAAACTGTTTTTT. Amino acid sequence: CASALVDNEKLFF. The chain carries TRBV2 and TRBJ1-4; D unclear. V lost 8 bases and J 4 bases, leaving 11 bases between the germline ends. The CDR3 is made up of 13 amino acids. Germline-derived CDR1 and CDR2 are SNHLY and FYNNEI.

This clone was detected only once. The rearrangement links TRBV7-2 to TRBJ2-4; either TRBD1 or TRBD2 may fit D (9 bases each). CDR1 and CDR2 (germline): SGHTA, FQGNSA. The CDR3 sequence is 17 residues long. Trimming took off 5 bases at V and 6 bases at J, with 23 bases between the two ends. The CDR3 nucleotides read TGTGCCAGCAGCCCGACAGGGGGAGCGGGAGGTAGAAACATTCAGTACTTC. It codes for CASSPTGGAGGRNIQYF.

V is TRBV6-6 and J is TRBJ2-5; 11 positions match TRBD2. With V trimmed by 9 bases and J by 5 bases, 2 bases remained unmatched. The CDR3 is made up of 12 amino acids. Per the germline V gene, CDR1 is MNHNY and CDR2 is SVGAGI (reference sequence). The CDR3 protein is CARGTSGETQYF. CDR3 in DNA: TGTGCCAGAGGGACTAGCGGCGAGACCCAGTACTTC.

The chain joins TRBV14 to TRBJ1-2; D remains ambiguous. Deletions cut 1 base from V and 4 bases from J, with 10 bases between. The CDR3 contains 14 residues. Looked up from germline, CDR1 is SGHDN and CDR2 is FVKESK. Here the CDR3 reads CASSQARTLYGYTF. The CDR3 nucleotides are TGTGCCAGCAGCCAAGCTCGGACTCTCTATGGCTACACCTTC.

The chain uses TRBV18 and TRBJ2-1, with 10 bases fitting TRBD1. Germline CDR1 KGHSH, CDR2 LQKENI. CDR3 size: 16 residues. Unmatched junction bases numbered 5, after V lost 3 bases and J lost 3 bases. The CDR3 nucleotides are TGTGCCAGCTCACCGACGGGACAGGGGTTCTACAATGAGCAGTTCTTC. Translation gives CASSPTGQGFYNEQFF.

This chain joins TRBV4-1 and TRBJ2-7, with 9 bases aligning to TRBD1. The CDR3 length is 14 residues. The ends lost 4 bases at V and 4 bases at J; junction bases unmatched: 5. CDR1 and CDR2 from the germline V gene are MGHRA and YSYEKL. CDR3 in amino acids: CASSPGTGFYEQYF. In DNA form, the CDR3 reads TGCGCCAGCAGCCCCGGGACAGGGTTTTACGAGCAGTACTTC.

This chain uses TRBV5-6 with TRBJ2-5; possible D gene TRBD1, 6 bases. V lost 2 bases to trimming and J lost 4 bases, with 9 bases between them. CDR3 length: 13 residues. Germline values: CDR1 SGHDT, CDR2 YYEEEE. The CDR3 DNA is TGTGCCAGCAGCTTTGGCAGGGGAGAGACCCAGTACTTC. Its translation is CASSFGRGETQYF. Full variable domain (outside the CDR3, taken from reference TRBV5-6 and TRBJ2-5): DAGVTQSPTHLIKTRGQQVTLRCSPKSGHDTVSWYQQALGQGPQFIFQYYEEEERQRGNFPDRFSGHQFPNYSSELNVNALLLGDSALYLCASSFGRGETQYFGPGTRLLVL.

This chain connects TRBV5-6 to TRBJ1-1; 9 bases line up with TRBD1. J gave up 5 bases and V 4 bases, and 6 bases lay outside the gene matches. The CDR3 contains 14 residues. Germline V lookup: CDR1 SGHDT, CDR2 YYEEEE. Here the CDR3 reads CASSPGTGLTEAFF. The CDR3 nucleotides read TGTGCCAGCAGCCCAGGGACAGGGTTGACTGAAGCTTTCTTT.

This clone has only a few counts. The chain joins TRBV3-1 (or the pseudogene TRBV3-2) to TRBJ1-3, with D possibly TRBD1 on 5 matching bases. Germline values: CDR1 LGHDT, CDR2 YNNKEL (reference sequence). The CDR3 consists of 15 residues. V was cut by 1 base and J by 2 bases, with 9 bases left in between. The CDR3 loop is CASSQGRVTGNTIYF. The CDR3 DNA sequence: TGTGCCAGCAGCCAAGGCAGGGTCACTGGAAACACCATATATTTT.

This chain joins TRBV30 and TRBJ1-5, with 9 bases lining up with TRBD1. Trimming at V came to 3 bases and at J to 5 bases, leaving 5 bases not matched to a gene. The CDR3 consists of 14 residues. Germline V gene lookup returns CDR1 GTSNPN and CDR2 SVGIG (reference sequence). CDR3 sequence (DNA): TGTGCCTGGAGCCGCGACAGGGGGTATCAGCCCCAGCATTTT. Protein: CAWSRDRGYQPQHF.

The V call is TRBV18, the J call TRBJ2-5, with no clear D. V was clipped by 1 base and J by 0 bases, with 9 bases between them. Germline V CDR1 and CDR2: KGHSH, LQKENI. This CDR3 region has 15 residues. The CDR3 DNA reads as TGTGCCAGCTCACCACTGCCGCAGAACCAAGAGACCCAGTACTTC. Its translation: CASSPLPQNQETQYF.

This clone appeared once. The chain is built from TRBV5-6 and TRBJ1-2, with 7 bases identical to TRBD1. With 0 bases clipped from V and 6 bases from J, the junction kept 8 bases outside the gene matches. The CDR3 runs 15 residues. Germline CDR1 and CDR2: SGHDT and YYEEEE. CDR3 nucleotides: TGTGCCAGCAGCTTGGGTCAGTTGACAGGGAATGGCTACACCTTC. Translated: CASSLGQLTGNGYTF.

About this clone itself: Other DNA sequences in the same sample also yield this CDR3. The V call is TRBV4-2, the J call TRBJ1-4; D not resolved. Deletions cut 0 bases from V and 1 base from J, with 6 bases between. Germline CDR1 LGHNA, CDR2 YNFKEQ. The CDR3 has 15 residues. CDR3 DNA sequence: TGTGCCAGCAGCCAAGAGGGAGGAACTAATGAAAAACTGTTTTTT. It translates to CASSQEGGTNEKLFF.